This section outlines one T cell receptor beta chain sequence together with its context. Its antigen is currently unknown. PCR used 60 Vbeta primers and 13 Jbeta primers. Clones were sequenced by immunoSEQ multiplex PCR, and TCRdb holds only the in-frame ones, with some missing. The sample carries tens of thousands of clones, 72% recorded once. This specimen comes from a study of cytomegalovirus exposure and HLA in healthy donors. Overall study: An earlier analysis identified 110 million or so unique TCR beta sequences in about 200 million T cells.

At the time of sampling, donors were nominally healthy, though unrecorded immune exposures were likely. Germline CDR1 and CDR2: SGHNT and YYREEE (reference sequence). V lost 9 bases, J lost 2 bases, and 15 bases lay in between. The CDR3 has 14 residues. Study conclusions and caveats: The only immune exposure information that was available was CMV serostatus. In a later analysis, HLA-associated TCR beta chains were more clonally expanded than equally common others.

J is TRBJ2-1 and V is TRBV5-4, with TRBD1 as a possible D gene (5 bases). Sequencing used PBMCs. This receptor was taken from a woman aged 45-65 years in good health and CMV-seropositive. CDR3 DNA: TGTGCCACCCCGAAGTGGGGCCCCTACAATGAGCAGTTCTTC. It translates to CATPKWGPYNEQFF.